Following are 17 T cell receptor beta chains from one sample sequenced in a study of T cell responses to AZD1222 COVID-19 vaccine. Only in-frame clones appear in the TCRdb table, and some are missing; sequencing was by immunoSEQ multiplex PCR. The sample lists about 140,000 clones, 93% occurring once. Sequencing used peripheral blood, obtained on day 0 of MenACWY control vaccination. These receptors all come from an adult in good health.

The V gene is TRBV3-1 (or the pseudogene TRBV3-2), the J gene TRBJ2-7; tentatively, D is TRBD2 (6 bases). V was cut by 5 bases and J by 0 bases, with 14 bases left in between. The CDR3 is made up of 15 amino acids. CDR1 and CDR2 (germline): LGHDT, YNNKEL (reference sequence). CDR3 coding DNA: TGTGCCAGCAGCTCGGGACTCCTGACCTCCTACGAGCAGTACTTC. This sequence encodes CASSSGLLTSYEQYF.

The V and J genes are TRBV5-6 and TRBJ2-7; no firm D call. The CDR3 length is 11 residues. Germline-derived CDR1 and CDR2 are SGHDT and YYEEEE. Trimming stripped 4 bases from V and 3 bases from J, with 5 bases between. This CDR3 is CASSSLYEQYF. In nucleotides, the CDR3 is TGTGCCAGCAGCAGCCTCTACGAGCAGTACTTC. The full variable domain, with the rest looked up from reference TRBV5-6 and TRBJ2-7, is DAGVTQSPTHLIKTRGQQVTLRCSPKSGHDTVSWYQQALGQGPQFIFQYYEEEERQRGNFPDRFSGHQFPNYSSELNVNALLLGDSALYLCASSSLYEQYFGPGTRLTVT.

The V gene is TRBV19, the J gene TRBJ1-1; 7 bases match TRBD1. V was clipped by 4 bases and J by 2 bases; unmatched bases: 7. The CDR3 has 15 residues. CDR1 LNHDA and CDR2 SQIVND come from the germline V gene (reference sequence). The CDR3 nucleotides are TGTGCCAGTAGTAGGTGGGGACAGCTAAACACTGAAGCTTTCTTT. Translation: CASSRWGQLNTEAFF.

J is TRBJ2-1 and V is TRBV5-4; no clear D gene. Trimming cost V 4 bases and J 4 bases, with 12 bases left between them. CDR1 is SGHNT and CDR2 is YYREEE in the germline V gene (reference sequence). The CDR3 is 14 amino acids. In DNA form, the CDR3 reads TGTGCCAGCAGCCAGCCTCAAATTTACAATGAGCAGTTCTTC. Protein product: CASSQPQIYNEQFF.

The chain recombines TRBV4-3 with TRBJ1-6; D not certain. CDR1 and CDR2 from the germline V gene are LGHNA and YSLEER. V lost 3 bases to trimming and J lost 6 bases, with 24 bases between them. This CDR3 is 19 amino acids long. The CDR3 loop reads CASSQGSGYGVSSNSPLHF. DNA for the CDR3: TGCGCCAGCAGCCAGGGGTCGGGATACGGGGTTTCAAGTAATTCACCCCTCCACTTT.

The V and J genes are TRBV15 and TRBJ2-1, with 8 bases fitting TRBD2. CDR3 size: 13 residues. Per the germline V gene, CDR1 is LNHNV and CDR2 is YYDKDF (reference sequence). With V trimmed by 2 bases and J by 6 bases, 0 bases remained unmatched. The CDR3 nucleotides are TGTGCCACCAGCAGAACTAGCGGCAATGAGCAGTTCTTC. This codes for CATSRTSGNEQFF. Filled out from reference TRBV15 and TRBJ2-1, the complete variable domain reads DAMVIQNPRYQVTQFGKPVTLSCSQTLNHNVMYWYQQKSSQAPKLLFHYYDKDFNNEADTPDNFQSRRPNTSFCFLDIRSPGLGDTAMYLCATSRTSGNEQFFGPGTRLTVL.

This chain connects TRBV3-1 (or the pseudogene TRBV3-2) to TRBJ1-2; D is perhaps TRBD1 (6 bases). Germline CDR1 is LGHDT and CDR2 is YNNKEL (reference sequence). The CDR3 is 14 residues long. V lost 4 bases and J lost 3, with 12 bases in between. CDR3 amino acids: CASSLQGIDYGYTF. CDR3 in DNA: TGTGCCAGCAGCCTACAGGGAATAGACTATGGCTACACCTTC.

The CDR3 DNA reads as TGTGCCAGCAGTTTACTCAGGAACACCGGGGAGCTGTTTTTT. It codes for CASSLLRNTGELFF. The genes are TRBV28 and TRBJ2-2; D not resolved. There are 14 residues in the CDR3. V was shortened by 2 bases and J by 1 base, with 5 bases between the two germline ends. Germline-derived CDR1 and CDR2 are MDHEN and SYDVKM. Supplemented by reference TRBV28 and TRBJ2-2, the full variable domain reads DVKVTQSSRYLVKRTGEKVFLECVQDMDHENMFWYRQDPGLGLRLIYFSYDVKMKEKGDIPEGYSVSREKKERFSLILESASTNQTSMYLCASSLLRNTGELFFGEGSRLTVL.

V usage is TRBV5-6 and J usage is TRBJ2-3, with D possibly being TRBD1 or TRBD2 (5 bases each). The CDR3 is 15 amino acids. The ends were cut back, 0 bases at V and 6 bases at J, with 14 bases in the middle. The germline V gene encodes CDR1 SGHDT and CDR2 YYEEEE. CDR3 region: CASSLASGPWDTQYF. CDR3 DNA: TGTGCCAGCAGCTTGGCGTCGGGACCCTGGGATACGCAGTATTTT.

The genes are TRBV28 and TRBJ1-5; D possibly corresponds to TRBD1 (5 bases). V dropped 11 bases and J dropped 3 bases, with 14 bases sitting between them. The CDR3 length is 13 residues. Germline V gene sequence: CDR1 MDHEN, CDR2 SYDVKM. Here the CDR3 reads CACGGGANQPQHF. The CDR3 coding sequence is TGTGCCTGCGGGGGAGGGGCCAATCAGCCCCAGCATTTT.

This sequence joins TRBV9 and TRBJ2-1; TRBD2 is a possible D gene (5 bases). CDR1 is SGDLS and CDR2 is YYNGEE in the germline V gene. The CDR3 has 15 amino acids. Trimming took 3 bases from V and 10 from J, leaving 20 bases between them. CDR3 in DNA: TGTGCCAGCAGCGCACGACCGGAACTAGTATACGAGCAGTTCTTC. It specifies CASSARPELVYEQFF.

V is TRBV19 and J is TRBJ1-2; TRBD1 matches at 9 bases. Germline V gene data show CDR1 as LNHDA and CDR2 as SQIVND (reference sequence). This CDR3 has 14 residues. V shed 7 bases, J shed 5 bases, and the junction held 8 bases outside the gene matches. Here the CDR3 reads CASTRGQGLYGYTF. The CDR3 nucleotides are TGTGCCAGTACCCGAGGACAGGGGTTATATGGCTACACCTTC.

This chain connects TRBV7-8 to TRBJ2-4, with TRBD1 matching over 8 bases. Looked up from germline, CDR1 is SGHVS and CDR2 is FQNEAQ. V was pared by 5 bases and J by 0 bases, with 15 bases of the junction left unmatched. The CDR3 sequence is 19 residues long. The CDR3 DNA reads as TGTGCCAGCAGCCCAGAGGGGACAGGAAGGGAACTAGCCAAAAACATTCAGTACTTC. This translates into CASSPEGTGRELAKNIQYF.

V gene TRBV28 combines with J gene TRBJ2-1, with TRBD1 as a possible D gene (6 bases). The CDR3 extends over 15 amino acids. V gave up 5 bases and J gave up 4 bases, with 15 bases separating them. CDR1 MDHEN and CDR2 SYDVKM come from the germline V gene. Here the CDR3 DNA reads TGTGCCAGCAGTAATATTTGGGGGCGGTACAATGAGCAGTTCTTC. It yields the protein CASSNIWGRYNEQFF.

V usage is TRBV9 and J usage is TRBJ2-5; unclear D gene. CDR1 is SGDLS and CDR2 is YYNGEE in the germline V gene. The CDR3 is 14 amino acids. Trimming left V 4 bases short and J 1 base short, with 11 bases between. The chain's CDR3 is CASSPGPAQETQYF. In DNA, the CDR3 is TGTGCCAGCAGCCCCGGACCGGCCCAAGAGACCCAGTACTTC.

This chain uses TRBV4-3 with TRBJ2-5; 8 positions agree with TRBD1. Germline assignment: CDR1 LGHNA and CDR2 YSLEER. The CDR3 spans 16 residues. V trimming: 0 bases; J trimming: 3 bases; junction bases outside the gene matches: 6. This CDR3 is CASSQDPQTGEETQYF. The CDR3 bases are TGCGCCAGCAGCCAAGATCCGCAGACAGGGGAAGAGACCCAGTACTTC.

V is TRBV7-9 and J is TRBJ1-1; TRBD1 is a possible D gene (5 bases). Germline V gene data show CDR1 as SEHNR and CDR2 as FQNEAQ (reference sequence). CDR3 length: 13 amino acids. Trimming left V 11 bases short and J 5 bases short, with 18 bases between. The CDR3 loop is CAWDGAGSTEAFF. The CDR3 bases are TGTGCCTGGGACGGGGCAGGCAGTACTGAAGCTTTCTTT.